The T cell receptor (beta chain) under discussion was sequenced for a study of neurological immune-mediated disorders. Notes on the study in general: Levels of TCR clonal expansion peaked in HTLV-1-associated myelopathy and reached their lowest in multiple sclerosis, under those of healthy controls. None of the CDR3 amino acid sequences in expanded clones turned up in more than one subject, which points to private repertoires in all groups.

Described time point: longitudinal time-point 2. In TCRdb, the 5' RACE reads were re-called with MiXCR into one record per CDR3 protein. Found here are about 33,000 distinct CDR3 sequences, about 12% of them singletons; the top ten hold around 2.5%. There are many counts of this clonotype. The target antigen is unknown. V shed 11 bases, J shed 6 bases, and the junction held 10 bases outside the gene matches. The CDR3 is 14 residues long. Germline V lookup: CDR1 SGHTA, CDR2 FQGNSA. Sequencing input: PBMCs. The receptor comes from a woman aged 40-49 years in good health. The genes are TRBV7-2 and TRBJ2-3, with 11 nucleotides matching TRBD2. The chain's CDR3 is CASAASGGYDTQYF. In DNA form, the CDR3 reads TGTGCCTCGGCGGCTAGCGGGGGGTACGATACGCAGTATTTT.